This T cell receptor (beta chain) was recorded in a study of T cell repertoires in cytomegalovirus infection. About the study: Newly reported HLA-C-restricted and thoroughly characterized HLA-B-restricted CMV epitopes were employed. Public TCR beta signatures indicated both CMV infection and matching HLA type.

Using its own MiXCR run on the reads, TCRdb lists one record per CDR3 protein. Of approximately 1,000,000 distinct CDR3 sequences listed, roughly 31% are singletons. This clonotype has ten or more counts. What it binds is not known. Study findings and constraints: Predominance within the ex vivo response was attributable to HLA-C-restricted CMV-specific TCR beta clonotypes. Summed frequency of shared TCR beta families picked out CMV carriers who also had the relevant HLA.

This specimen consisted of cultured CD8+ T cells from PBMCs, obtained from culture after CMV antigen stimulation. The origin of this receptor is a human donor in good health (CMV status not recorded). Some clones in this sample may be carry-over from other donors' samples.

CDR3 bases: TGTGCCAGCAGCTGGAGAGCATTTCAGGGGGTTGAGCAGTTCTTC. It codes for CASSWRAFQGVEQFF. The chain uses TRBV7-2 and TRBJ2-1; 7 bases agree with TRBD1. After removal of 4 bases from V and 9 bases from J, the junction contained 12 bases not matched to a gene. The CDR3 extends over 15 amino acids. Germline lookup yields CDR1 SGHTA and CDR2 FQGNSA.